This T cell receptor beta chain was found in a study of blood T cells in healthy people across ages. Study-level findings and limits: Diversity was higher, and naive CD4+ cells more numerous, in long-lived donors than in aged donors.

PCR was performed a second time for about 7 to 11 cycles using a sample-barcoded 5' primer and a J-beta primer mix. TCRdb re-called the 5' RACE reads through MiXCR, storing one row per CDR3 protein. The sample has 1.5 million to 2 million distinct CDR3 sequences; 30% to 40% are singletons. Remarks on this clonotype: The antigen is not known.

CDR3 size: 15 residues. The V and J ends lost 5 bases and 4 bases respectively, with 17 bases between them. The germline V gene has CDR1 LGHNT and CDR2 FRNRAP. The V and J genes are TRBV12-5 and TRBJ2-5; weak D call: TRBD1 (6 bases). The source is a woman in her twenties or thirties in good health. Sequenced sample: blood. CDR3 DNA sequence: TGTGCTAGTGGTCAATCCGGGACACTTTCAGAGACCCAGTACTTC. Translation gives CASGQSGTLSETQYF. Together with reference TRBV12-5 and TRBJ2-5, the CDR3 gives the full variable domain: DARVTQTPRHKVTEMGQEVTMRCQPILGHNTVFWYRQTMMQGLELLAYFRNRAPLDDSGMPKDRFSAEMPDATLATLKIQPSEPRDSAVYFCASGQSGTLSETQYFGPGTRLLVL.